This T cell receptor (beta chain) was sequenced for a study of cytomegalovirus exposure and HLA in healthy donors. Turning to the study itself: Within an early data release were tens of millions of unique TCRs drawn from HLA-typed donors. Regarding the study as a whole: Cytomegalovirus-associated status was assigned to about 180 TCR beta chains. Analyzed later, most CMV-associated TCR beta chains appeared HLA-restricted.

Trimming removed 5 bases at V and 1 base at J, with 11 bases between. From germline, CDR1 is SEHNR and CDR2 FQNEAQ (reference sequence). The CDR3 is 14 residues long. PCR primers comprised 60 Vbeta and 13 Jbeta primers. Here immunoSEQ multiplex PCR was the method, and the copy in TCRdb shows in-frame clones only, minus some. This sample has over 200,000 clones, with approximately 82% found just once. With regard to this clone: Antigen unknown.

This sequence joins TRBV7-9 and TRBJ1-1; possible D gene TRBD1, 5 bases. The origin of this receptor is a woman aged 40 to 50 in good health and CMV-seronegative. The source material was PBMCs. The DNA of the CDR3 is TGTGCCAGCAGCAAGACAGCGGGGAACACTGAAGCTTTCTTT. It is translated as CASSKTAGNTEAFF. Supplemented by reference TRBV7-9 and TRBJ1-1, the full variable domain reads DTGVSQNPRHKITKRGQNVTFRCDPISEHNRLYWYRQTLGQGPEFLTYFQNEAQLEKSRLLSDRFSAERPKGSFSTLEIQRTEQGDSAMYLCASSKTAGNTEAFFGQGTRLTVV.